These 8 T cell receptor beta chains were all obtained from the same sample, sequenced in a study of STAT3 mutations in large granular lymphocyte leukemia. Findings and limits, study-wide: Every T-cell large granular lymphocyte leukemia patient had at least one immunodominant TCR beta clonotype.

The assay was immunoSEQ multiplex PCR, and TCRdb's table has in-frame clones only and misses some. The data hold about 5,000 clones, with roughly 90% observed a single time. The antigens for these receptors are not known. Sequenced sample: PBMCs. The receptors were sampled from a human donor with T large granular lymphocyte leukemia. Some clones in this sample may be carry-over from other donors' samples.

V and J are TRBV5-1 and TRBJ1-2; D is uncertain. V gave up 4 bases and J gave up 2 bases, with 12 bases separating them. The CDR3 covers 14 residues. Germline CDR1 is SGHRS and CDR2 is YFSETQ. Here the CDR3 DNA reads TGCGCCAGCAGCATGGACGCCTTAAACTATGGCTACACCTTC. Residues: CASSMDALNYGYTF. Looking up the rest from reference TRBV5-1 and TRBJ1-2 gives the full variable domain: KAGVTQTPRYLIKTRGQQVTLSCSPISGHRSVSWYQQTPGQGLQFLFEYFSETQRNKGNFPGRFSGRQFSNSRSEMNVSTLELGDSALYLCASSMDALNYGYTFGSGTRLTVV.

By share, this clone counts as large. This chain links TRBV19 with TRBJ1-5; D gene unclear. Germline loops: CDR1 LNHDA, CDR2 SQIVND (reference sequence). V gave up 3 bases and J gave up 7 bases, with 10 bases separating them. The length of the CDR3 is 13 residues. CDR3 loop: CASSMVVRQPQHF. The CDR3 DNA reads TGTGCCAGTAGTATGGTGGTCCGGCAGCCCCAGCATTTT.

This clone showed up just once. This sequence joins TRBV7-8 and TRBJ2-5; 10 positions match TRBD1. The CDR3 covers 15 residues. After removal of 3 bases from V and 5 bases from J, the junction contained 6 bases not matched to a gene. Germline loops: CDR1 SGHVS, CDR2 FQNEAQ. The DNA of the CDR3 is TGTGCCAGCAGCTTGGACAGGGGGGATGTGGAGACCCAGTACTTC. Translating gives CASSLDRGDVETQYF.

This chain connects TRBV7-2 to TRBJ1-2, with TRBD1 matching 10 bases. The germline V gene encodes CDR1 SGHTA and CDR2 FQGNSA. After removal of 5 bases from V and 3 bases from J, the junction contained 6 bases not matched to a gene. The CDR3 extends over 15 amino acids. CDR3 nucleotide sequence: TGTGCCAGCAGCGTAACCGGGACAGGGGACTATGGCTACACCTTC. Protein: CASSVTGTGDYGYTF.

V is TRBV28 and J is TRBJ2-2; weak D call: TRBD2 (5 bases). The length of the CDR3 is 13 residues. Germline values: CDR1 MDHEN, CDR2 SYDVKM. Between the trimmed V and J ends, which lost 7 bases and 0 bases, there was a span of 6 bases. The CDR3 DNA follows: TGTGCCAGCATGGAGGCGAACACCGGGGAGCTGTTTTTT. Amino acid sequence: CASMEANTGELFF.

CDR3 sequence (DNA): TGTGCCTGTCGACAGGGAGGCTCTGGAAACACCATATATTTT. Its translation is CACRQGGSGNTIYF. The V gene is TRBV30, the J gene TRBJ1-3, with 7 positions matching TRBD1. Per germline, CDR1 GTSNPN and CDR2 SVGIG (reference sequence). CDR3 size: 14 residues. Trimming took 6 bases from V and 0 from J; bases not matched to a gene: 5. Full variable domain (rest looked up from reference TRBV30 and TRBJ1-3): SQTIHQWPATLVQPVGSPLSLECTVEGTSNPNLYWYRQAAGRGLQLLFYSVGIGQISSEVPQNLSASRPQDRQFILSSKKLLLSDSGFYLCACRQGGSGNTIYFGEGSWLTVV.

The chain recombines TRBV13 with TRBJ1-4, with D maybe TRBD1 (6 bases). V lost 4 bases, J lost 8 bases, and 17 bases lay in between. CDR3 length equals 15 residues. Germline V gene lookup returns CDR1 PRHDT and CDR2 FYEKMQ (reference sequence). The chain's CDR3 is CASSSRGRREEKLFF. In nucleotides, the CDR3 is TGTGCCAGCAGCTCAAGGGGGAGGAGGGAAGAAAAACTGTTTTTT.

V and J are TRBV5-1 and TRBJ1-2; 8 bases align to TRBD1. V trimming: 3 bases; J trimming: 0 bases; junction bases outside the gene matches: 4. Germline-derived CDR1 and CDR2 are SGHRS and YFSETQ. The CDR3 length is 15 residues. The CDR3 nucleotides are TGCGCCAGCAGCTGGGGACAGGATACTAACTATGGCTACACCTTC. Its translation: CASSWGQDTNYGYTF. Based on the CDR3 plus reference TRBV5-1 and TRBJ1-2, the full variable domain is KAGVTQTPRYLIKTRGQQVTLSCSPISGHRSVSWYQQTPGQGLQFLFEYFSETQRNKGNFPGRFSGRQFSNSRSEMNVSTLELGDSALYLCASSWGQDTNYGYTFGSGTRLTVV.